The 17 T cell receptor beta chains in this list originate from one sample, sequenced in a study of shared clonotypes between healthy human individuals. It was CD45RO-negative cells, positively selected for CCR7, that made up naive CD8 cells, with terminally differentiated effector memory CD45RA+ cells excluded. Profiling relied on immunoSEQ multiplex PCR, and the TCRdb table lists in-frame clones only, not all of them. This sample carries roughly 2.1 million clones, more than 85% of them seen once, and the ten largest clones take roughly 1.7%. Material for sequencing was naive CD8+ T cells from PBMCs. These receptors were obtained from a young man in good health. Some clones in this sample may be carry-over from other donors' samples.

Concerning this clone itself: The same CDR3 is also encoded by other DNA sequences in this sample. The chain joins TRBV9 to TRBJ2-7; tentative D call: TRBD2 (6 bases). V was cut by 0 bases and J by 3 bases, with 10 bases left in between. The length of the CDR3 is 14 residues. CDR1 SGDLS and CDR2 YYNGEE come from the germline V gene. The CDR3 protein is CASSVGQGGYEQYF. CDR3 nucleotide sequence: TGTGCCAGCAGCGTAGGGCAGGGAGGCTACGAGCAGTACTTC.

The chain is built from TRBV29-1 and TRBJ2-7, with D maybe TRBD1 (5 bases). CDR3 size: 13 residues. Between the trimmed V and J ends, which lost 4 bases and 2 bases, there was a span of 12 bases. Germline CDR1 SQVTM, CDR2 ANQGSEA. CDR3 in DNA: TGCAGCGTTGTTGTACAGGAAACCTACGAGCAGTACTTC. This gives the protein CSVVVQETYEQYF.

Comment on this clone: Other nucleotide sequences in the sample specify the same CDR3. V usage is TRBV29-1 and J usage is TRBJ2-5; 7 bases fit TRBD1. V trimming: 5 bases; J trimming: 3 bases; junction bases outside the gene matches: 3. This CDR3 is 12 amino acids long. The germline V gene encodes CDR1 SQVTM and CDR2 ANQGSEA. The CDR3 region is CSVWGTEETQYF. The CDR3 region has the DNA TGCAGCGTTTGGGGGACAGAAGAGACCCAGTACTTC.

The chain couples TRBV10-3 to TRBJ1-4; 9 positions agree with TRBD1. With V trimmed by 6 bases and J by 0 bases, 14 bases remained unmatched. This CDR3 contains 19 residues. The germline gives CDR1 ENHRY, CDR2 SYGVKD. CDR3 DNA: TGTGCCATCAGCGATTTAAGAGTGGGACAGGGAGCAACTAATGAAAAACTGTTTTTT. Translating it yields CAISDLRVGQGATNEKLFF.

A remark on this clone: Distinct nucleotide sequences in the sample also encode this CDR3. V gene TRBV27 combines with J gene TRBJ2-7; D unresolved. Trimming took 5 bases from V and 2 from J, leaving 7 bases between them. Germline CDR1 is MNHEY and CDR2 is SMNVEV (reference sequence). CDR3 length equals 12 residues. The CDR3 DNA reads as TGTGCCAGCAGTAACTCCCCCTACGAGCAGTACTTC. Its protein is CASSNSPYEQYF.

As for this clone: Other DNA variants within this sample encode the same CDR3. The CDR3 protein is CASSLLGYEQYF. In DNA form, the CDR3 reads TGTGCCAGCAGCTTATTGGGGTACGAGCAGTACTTC. The gene calls are TRBV7-9 and TRBJ2-7, with D uncertain. The CDR3 extends over 12 amino acids. The germline V and J ends were trimmed by 2 bases and 4 bases, with 6 bases remaining between them. Looked up from germline, CDR1 is SEHNR and CDR2 is FQNEAQ (reference sequence).

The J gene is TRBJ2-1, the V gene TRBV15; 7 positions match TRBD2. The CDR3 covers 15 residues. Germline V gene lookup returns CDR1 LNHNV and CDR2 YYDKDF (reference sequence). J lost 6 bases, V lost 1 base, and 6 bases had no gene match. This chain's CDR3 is CATSRASGIGNEQFF. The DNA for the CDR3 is TGTGCCACCAGCAGAGCCAGCGGGATAGGCAATGAGCAGTTCTTC. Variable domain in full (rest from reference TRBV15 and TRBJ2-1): DAMVIQNPRYQVTQFGKPVTLSCSQTLNHNVMYWYQQKSSQAPKLLFHYYDKDFNNEADTPDNFQSRRPNTSFCFLDIRSPGLGDTAMYLCATSRASGIGNEQFFGPGTRLTVL.

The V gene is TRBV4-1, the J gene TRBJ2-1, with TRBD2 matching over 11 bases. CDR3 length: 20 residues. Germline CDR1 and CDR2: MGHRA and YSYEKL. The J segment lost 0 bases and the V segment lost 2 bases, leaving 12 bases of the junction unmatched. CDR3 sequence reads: CASSQSPVAGGPSSYNEQFF. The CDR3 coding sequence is TGCGCCAGCAGCCAAAGTCCAGTAGCGGGAGGGCCGAGCTCCTACAATGAGCAGTTCTTC.

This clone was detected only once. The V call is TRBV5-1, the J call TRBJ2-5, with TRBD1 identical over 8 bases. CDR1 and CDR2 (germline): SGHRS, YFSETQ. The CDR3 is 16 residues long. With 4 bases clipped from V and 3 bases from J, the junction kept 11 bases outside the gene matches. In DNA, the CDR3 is TGCGCCAGCAGCCCTCTCCGGGACAGGTGGGAAGAGACCCAGTACTTC. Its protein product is CASSPLRDRWEETQYF.

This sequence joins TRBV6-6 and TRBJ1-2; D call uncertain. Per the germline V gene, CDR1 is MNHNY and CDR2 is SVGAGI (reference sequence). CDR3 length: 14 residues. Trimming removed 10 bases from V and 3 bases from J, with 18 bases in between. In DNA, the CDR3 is TGTGCCACTCGACCTTGGGAAGAAGACTATGGCTACACCTTC. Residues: CATRPWEEDYGYTF.

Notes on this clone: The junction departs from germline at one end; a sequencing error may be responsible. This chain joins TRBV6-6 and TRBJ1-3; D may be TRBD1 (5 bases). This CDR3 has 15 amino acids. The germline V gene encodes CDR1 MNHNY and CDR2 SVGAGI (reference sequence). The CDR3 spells CASSYSGENKGPLNF. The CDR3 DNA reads TGTGCCAGCAGTTACTCAGGAGAGAACAAGGGGCCTCTGAATTTT.

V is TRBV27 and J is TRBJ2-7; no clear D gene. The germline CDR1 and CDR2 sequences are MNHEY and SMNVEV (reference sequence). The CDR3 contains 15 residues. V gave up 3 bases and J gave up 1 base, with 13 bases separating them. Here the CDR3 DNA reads TGTGCCAGCAGTTTGCGTCTAGGCGGATCCTACGAGCAGTACTTC. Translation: CASSLRLGGSYEQYF.

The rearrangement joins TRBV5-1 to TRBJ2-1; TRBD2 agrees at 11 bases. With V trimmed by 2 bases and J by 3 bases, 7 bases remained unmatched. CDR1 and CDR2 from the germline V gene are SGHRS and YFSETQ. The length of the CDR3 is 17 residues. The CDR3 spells CASSFATSGKNYNEQFF. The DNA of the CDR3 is TGCGCCAGCAGCTTCGCGACTAGCGGGAAAAACTACAATGAGCAGTTCTTC. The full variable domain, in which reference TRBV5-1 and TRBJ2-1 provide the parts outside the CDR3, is KAGVTQTPRYLIKTRGQQVTLSCSPISGHRSVSWYQQTPGQGLQFLFEYFSETQRNKGNFPGRFSGRQFSNSRSEMNVSTLELGDSALYLCASSFATSGKNYNEQFFGPGTRLTVL.

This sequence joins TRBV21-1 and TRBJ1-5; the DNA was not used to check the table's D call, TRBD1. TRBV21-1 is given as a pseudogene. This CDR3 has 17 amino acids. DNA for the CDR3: TGTGCCAGCAGCAAAGCGCACAGGGACCAGAGCAATCAGCCCCAGCATTTT. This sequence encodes CASSKAHRDQSNQPQHF.

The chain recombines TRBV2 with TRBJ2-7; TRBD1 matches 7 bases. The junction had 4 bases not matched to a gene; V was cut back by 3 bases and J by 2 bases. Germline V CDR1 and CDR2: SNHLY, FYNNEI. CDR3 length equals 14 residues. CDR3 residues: CASSESRGTYEQYF. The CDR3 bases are TGTGCCAGCAGTGAGAGCAGGGGGACCTACGAGCAGTACTTC. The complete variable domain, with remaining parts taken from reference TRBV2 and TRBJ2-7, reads EPEVTQTPSHQVTQMGQEVILRCVPISNHLYFYWYRQILGQKVEFLVSFYNNEISEKSEIFDDQFSVERPDGSNFTLKIRSTKLEDSAMYFCASSESRGTYEQYFGPGTRLTVT.

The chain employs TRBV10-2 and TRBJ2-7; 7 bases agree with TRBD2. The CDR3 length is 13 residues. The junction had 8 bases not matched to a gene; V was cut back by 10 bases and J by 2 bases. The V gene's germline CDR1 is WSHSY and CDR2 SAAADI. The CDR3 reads CATRIRGAYEQYF. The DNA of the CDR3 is TGCGCCACCCGGATCCGGGGGGCCTACGAGCAGTACTTC.

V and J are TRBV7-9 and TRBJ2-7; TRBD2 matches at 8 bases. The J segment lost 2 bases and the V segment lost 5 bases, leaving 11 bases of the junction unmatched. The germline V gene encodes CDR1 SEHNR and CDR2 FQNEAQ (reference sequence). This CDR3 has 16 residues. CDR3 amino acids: CASSLTGGSGAYEQYF. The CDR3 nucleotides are TGTGCCAGCAGCCTAACGGGAGGGTCGGGGGCCTACGAGCAGTACTTC.